Following are 18 T cell receptor beta chains from one sample sequenced in a study of control samples from healthy donors and cancer patients. Some clones are missing from TCRdb's copy, which holds only in-frame ones; the method was immunoSEQ multiplex PCR. Found here are about 140,000 clones, under 95% of them singletons; the top ten hold approximately 6.8%. Sequencing was performed on blood. The source of these receptors is a young man in good health.

This sequence joins TRBV9 and TRBJ2-7; weak D call: TRBD1 (7 bases). Germline loops: CDR1 SGDLS, CDR2 YYNGEE. This CDR3 is built from 14 residues. Trimming pared 2 bases from V and 5 bases from J, leaving 14 bases between. CDR3 protein: CASSVAQGGHEQYF. The CDR3 DNA reads as TGTGCCAGCAGCGTCGCGCAGGGGGGCCACGAGCAGTACTTC.

This clone was observed once. This chain uses TRBV4-2 with TRBJ1-4; no clear D gene. Per the germline V gene, CDR1 is LGHNA and CDR2 is YNFKEQ. CDR3 size: 15 residues. V was trimmed by 3 bases and J by 6 bases, leaving 14 bases between them. The CDR3: CASSQLYGSDEKLFF. The CDR3 region has the DNA TGTGCCAGCAGCCAGCTTTACGGGTCGGATGAAAAACTGTTTTTT.

V and J are TRBV2 and TRBJ2-7; maybe TRBD2 (5 bases). The CDR3 contains 16 residues. Between the trimmed V and J ends, which lost 0 bases and 7 bases, there was a span of 19 bases. Germline loops: CDR1 SNHLY, CDR2 FYNNEI. This CDR3 reads CASSEALFKDSREQYF. CDR3 coding DNA: TGTGCCAGCAGTGAAGCTTTATTTAAGGACTCACGGGAGCAGTACTTC.

The rearrangement joins TRBV12-3 or TRBV12-4 to TRBJ2-7; no firm D call. Trimming removed 2 bases at V and 7 bases at J, with 9 bases between. The CDR3 covers 12 residues. The CDR3 coding sequence is TGTGCCAGCAGTTTAAGGGCGAGGGAGCAGTACTTC. Its protein is CASSLRAREQYF.

The rearrangement joins TRBV7-6 to TRBJ2-7, with D perhaps TRBD1 (6 bases). V lost 1 base to trimming and J lost 3 bases, with 13 bases between them. CDR3 length: 15 amino acids. CDR1 SGHVS and CDR2 FNYEAQ come from the germline V gene. The CDR3 bases are TGTGCCAGCAGCTTAGGAACTTCAGGGGACTACGAGCAGTACTTC. Residues: CASSLGTSGDYEQYF.

The chain combines TRBV6-5 with TRBJ1-5, with D uncertain. The CDR3 contains 14 residues. The V gene lost 4 bases and the J gene lost 6 bases, with 13 bases spanning the gap. In germline, CDR1 is MNHEY, CDR2 SVGAGI. The DNA of the CDR3 is TGTGCCAGCAGTTTTTCCGGGAGTAGTCAGCCCCAGCATTTT. Amino acids: CASSFSGSSQPQHF.

The gene calls are TRBV2 and TRBJ1-2; 10 nucleotides align to TRBD1. Germline CDR1 and CDR2: SNHLY and FYNNEI. J gave up 8 bases and V 0 bases, and 3 bases lay outside the gene matches. The CDR3 spans 14 residues. The CDR3: CASSEARGQGGYTF. CDR3 in DNA: TGTGCCAGCAGTGAAGCTAGGGGACAGGGGGGCTACACCTTC.

The V call is TRBV5-5, the J call TRBJ1-3; 9 nucleotides line up with TRBD1. Per germline, CDR1 SGHKS and CDR2 YYEKEE (reference sequence). The V segment lost 1 base and the J segment 4 bases; nucleotides outside the gene matches: 3. The CDR3 is 15 residues long. The CDR3 here is CASSLTGTGGNTIYF. The CDR3 nucleotides read TGTGCCAGCAGCTTGACCGGGACAGGGGGAAACACCATATATTTT.

The chain couples TRBV12-1 to TRBJ1-6; whether TRBD1, the table's D call, matches the DNA was not checked. TRBV12-1 is marked as a pseudogene. CDR3 size: 15 residues. CDR3 coding DNA: TGTGCCAGCAGTCCAGACAGGGCATATAATTCACCCCTCCACTTT. It translates to CASSPDRAYNSPLHF.

The chain uses TRBV9 and TRBJ1-6; 10 bases match TRBD1. This CDR3 spans 14 amino acids. J gave up 10 bases and V 0 bases, and 1 base lay outside the gene matches. Germline-derived CDR1 and CDR2 are SGDLS and YYNGEE. The CDR3 nucleotides are TGTGCCAGCAGCGTAGGGGGACAGGGGTCACCCCTCCACTTT. It translates to CASSVGGQGSPLHF.

The table lists this clone with a count of one. The rearrangement links TRBV7-3 to TRBJ2-1, with 10 nucleotides matching TRBD2. CDR1 is SGHTA and CDR2 is FQGTGA in the germline V gene. The junction had 3 bases not matched to a gene; V was cut back by 5 bases and J by 2 bases. The CDR3 has 15 residues. The chain's CDR3 is CASSPSGGAYNEQFF. CDR3 sequence (DNA): TGTGCCAGCAGCCCCAGCGGGGGGGCCTACAATGAGCAGTTCTTC.

The genes are TRBV30 and TRBJ2-3, with 8 bases identical to TRBD2. V dropped 2 bases and J dropped 1; count of bases not matched to a gene: 11. The CDR3 loop spans 17 amino acids. CDR1 is GTSNPN, CDR2 SVGIG, per germline (reference sequence). This chain's CDR3 is CAWSMGYLSGGTDTQYF. In nucleotides, the CDR3 is TGTGCCTGGAGTATGGGCTACCTTAGCGGGGGCACAGATACGCAGTATTTT.

The J gene is TRBJ2-1, the V gene TRBV10-3; TRBD2 matches 8 bases. From germline, CDR1 is ENHRY and CDR2 SYGVKD. There are 17 residues in the CDR3. V was pared by 4 bases and J by 0 bases, with 8 bases of the junction left unmatched. The CDR3: CAISGFSGESSYNEQFF. The CDR3 DNA sequence: TGTGCCATCAGTGGGTTTAGCGGGGAGAGCTCCTACAATGAGCAGTTCTTC.

This rearrangement joins TRBV5-1 to TRBJ2-3; D call uncertain. V was shortened by 0 bases and J by 6 bases, with 11 bases between the two germline ends. CDR3 length equals 14 residues. Germline CDR1 is SGHRS and CDR2 is YFSETQ. The CDR3 here is CASSLVALSDTQYF. The CDR3 nucleotides are TGCGCCAGCAGCTTGGTAGCCCTGAGCGATACGCAGTATTTT.

The CDR3 nucleotides are TGTGCCAGCACCTATGGACAGGGGACGAATCAGCCCCAGCATTTT. Translated: CASTYGQGTNQPQHF. The chain combines TRBV6-5 with TRBJ1-5, with 9 bases fitting TRBD1. From germline, CDR1 is MNHEY and CDR2 SVGAGI. V was pared by 7 bases and J by 4 bases, with 8 bases of the junction left unmatched. CDR3 size: 15 residues.

This chain connects TRBV5-1 to TRBJ2-7; maybe TRBD1 (6 bases). The germline V gene has CDR1 SGHRS and CDR2 YFSETQ. The length of the CDR3 is 15 residues. V lost 4 bases and J lost 3, with 17 bases in between. The CDR3 here is CASSLGPGQIYEQYF. CDR3 bases: TGCGCCAGCAGCCTTGGCCCGGGACAAATCTACGAGCAGTACTTC.

The V and J genes are TRBV12-3 or TRBV12-4 and TRBJ2-5; D uncertain. The CDR3 length is 12 residues. V lost 9 bases to trimming and J lost 4 bases, with 12 bases between them. The CDR3 DNA is TGTGCCAGTGGGCGGATTGGAGAGACCCAGTACTTC. Its translation: CASGRIGETQYF.

The gene calls are TRBV6-5 and TRBJ1-1; maybe TRBD1 (5 bases). V shed 8 bases and J shed 3 bases, with 16 bases lying between them. CDR3 size: 14 residues. CDR1 is MNHEY, CDR2 SVGAGI, per germline. This CDR3 reads CASSERGSHTEAFF. CDR3 DNA sequence: TGTGCCAGCTCCGAAAGGGGTTCGCACACTGAAGCTTTCTTT.